These T cell receptor beta chains were read from a single sample in a study of PD-L1 blockade in urothelial cancer. Method: immunoSEQ multiplex PCR; TCRdb's copy keeps in-frame clones and lacks some. This sample has under 35,000 clones, with around nine tenths found just once. Specimen: PBMCs, collected around atezolizumab (anti-PD-L1) treatment. These receptors came from a man aged 50 or older with urothelial cancer. The CDR3 runs from the conserved cysteine through the conserved F or W. Fields, in order: D gene, J gene, V gene, clone size, CDR3 protein, CDR3 DNA. The D gene is left open where the match is weak. The size field is filled for only some rows; it gives once, few, many or a size class.

TRBD1,TRBJ2-7,TRBV6-5,.,CASSYSGQGKTYEQYF,TGTGCCAGCAGTTACTCGGGACAGGGAAAAACCTACGAGCAGTACTTC
.,TRBJ1-5,TRBV28,.,CASTTGSGNQPQHF,TGTGCCAGCACCACAGGGTCGGGCAATCAGCCCCAGCATTTT
TRBD1,TRBJ2-3,TRBV10-3,.,CAISESGDRGDTQYF,TGTGCCATCAGTGAGTCAGGGGACAGAGGAGATACGCAGTATTTT
.,TRBJ2-1,TRBV5-1,few,CARRGEQFF,TGCGCCAGGCGAGGGGAGCAGTTCTTC
.,TRBJ2-4,TRBV7-6,.,CASSLGGNKNIQYF,TGTGCCAGCAGCTTAGGGGGCAACAAAAACATTCAGTACTTC
.,TRBJ2-1,TRBV7-9,.,CASSLRTDHNEQFF,TGTGCCAGCAGCTTAAGGACAGACCACAATGAGCAGTTCTTC
.,TRBJ2-7,TRBV28,few,CASGSTGKYEQYF,TGTGCCAGCGGGTCTACGGGGAAATACGAGCAGTACTTC
.,TRBJ1-4,TRBV4-2,.,CASSLGGGGMDEKLFF,TGTGCCAGCAGCCTAGGAGGGGGAGGGATGGATGAAAAACTGTTTTTT
.,TRBJ1-1,TRBV29-1,.,CSVEWANTEAFF,TGCAGCGTTGAATGGGCGAACACTGAAGCTTTCTTT
TRBD2,TRBJ2-3,TRBV30,.,CAWSPLAGVATQYF,TGTGCCTGGAGTCCACTAGCGGGAGTGGCTACGCAGTATTTT
.,TRBJ2-4,TRBV2,.,CATLLPLAKNIQYF,TGTGCCACCCTATTACCACTAGCCAAAAACATTCAGTACTTC